The present entry profiles one T cell receptor beta chain with its context. Its antigen remains unknown. Its ends do not fully match the called genes, so a read error is possible. Exclusion followed for patients with uncontrolled infection, other autoimmune disease, pregnancy or lactation. This sample was included in a study of T cells in Graves' hyperthyroidism and ophthalmopathy. Germline values: CDR1 MNHNS, CDR2 SASEGT. This CDR3 contains 16 residues. Amplification yielded TCR beta CDR3 regions, with RNA transcripts as the source. TCR CDR3 underwent first-round RT-PCR with the HTBI primer set. In TCRdb, the multiplex PCR reads were re-called with MiXCR into one record per CDR3 protein. The data contain 500,000 to 800,000 distinct CDR3 sequences, approximately 15% of them singletons. Study findings and constraints: Through a model of 13 V-J features, ophthalmopathy was separated from stable hyperthyroidism. Appearing also in blood were most of the thyroid clonotypes expanded above 0.001.

The clonotype was recovered from a woman aged 50 to 65 with Graves' ophthalmopathy. The sample was blood. The J gene is TRBJ2-6, the V gene TRBV6-1, with TRBD1 as a possible D gene (5 bases). The CDR3 nucleotides read TGTACCAGCAGCGAGCAGGGTGTAGGTGGGGCCAACGTCCTGACTTTC. Translation: CTSSEQGVGGANVLTF.